Below, 27 T cell receptor beta chains from the same sample are listed, as sequenced in a study of CD8 T cells in ankylosing spondylitis. Study-level findings and limits: A TCR beta motif made of eight highly homologous variants seemed typical of ankylosing spondylitis blood.

No antigen has been assigned to these receptors. TCRdb passed the 5' RACE reads through MiXCR, listing each CDR3 protein once. Among 450,000 to 550,000 distinct CDR3 sequences listed, 5.3% were seen once. Sample: blood, either unsorted or a sorted T cell fraction (not recorded which). These receptors were obtained from a male donor with ankylosing spondylitis.

This clonotype appeared a few times. The CDR3 DNA reads TGTGCCAGCAGTTACGGGACGGAGGGTTATGGCTACACCTTC. It codes for CASSYGTEGYGYTF. The chain couples TRBV6-5 to TRBJ1-2, with D possibly being TRBD1 (5 bases). The CDR3 consists of 14 residues. V was trimmed by 2 bases and J by 5 bases, leaving 12 bases between them. The germline V gene encodes CDR1 MNHEY and CDR2 SVGAGI.

This clonotype has at least ten counts. The chain joins TRBV5-6 to TRBJ2-2; possibly TRBD2 for D (6 bases). Germline CDR1 reads SGHDT; CDR2 reads YYEEEE. Trimming removed 2 bases from V and 2 bases from J, with 13 bases in between. This CDR3 has 16 amino acids. CDR3 sequence: CASSLMGLLNTGELFF. The CDR3 coding sequence is TGTGCCAGCAGCTTAATGGGACTCCTTAACACCGGGGAGCTGTTTTTT.

The rearrangement links TRBV9 to TRBJ1-2; possibly TRBD1 for D (6 bases). Germline V gives CDR1 SGDLS, CDR2 YYNGEE. V dropped 0 bases and J dropped 1 base, with 16 bases sitting between them. The CDR3 loop spans 17 amino acids. The CDR3 DNA sequence: TGTGCCAGCAGCGTAGCCCAAACAGGGAACCTTAACTATGGCTACACCTTC. Its translation: CASSVAQTGNLNYGYTF.

This clonotype was recorded at least ten times. The V gene is TRBV29-1, the J gene TRBJ2-3; maybe TRBD2 (5 bases). CDR1 and CDR2 (germline): SQVTM, ANQGSEA. The V end was cut by 5 bases, the J end by 4 bases, with 19 bases between. This CDR3 comprises 15 residues. CDR3 region: CSVIPSSGSADTQYF. CDR3 coding DNA: TGCAGCGTTATCCCCTCTTCGGGTAGCGCAGATACGCAGTATTTT.

The chain has TRBV3-1 and TRBJ2-5; D is perhaps TRBD2 (6 bases). This CDR3 region has 14 residues. V gave up 1 base and J gave up 0 bases, with 6 bases separating them. The germline gives CDR1 LGHDT, CDR2 YNNKEL (reference sequence). CDR3 bases: TGTGCCAGCAGCCAAGGACTAGACCAAGAGACCCAGTACTTC. Encoded protein: CASSQGLDQETQYF.

This clonotype was counted ten times or more. The genes are TRBV20-1 and TRBJ2-7; a possible D gene is TRBD2 (5 bases). This CDR3 has 15 residues. V gave up 0 bases and J gave up 3 bases, with 15 bases separating them. Germline CDR1 DFQATT, CDR2 SNEGSKA (reference sequence). CDR3 protein: CSARDVRGSNYEQYF. In nucleotides, the CDR3 is TGCAGTGCTAGAGATGTTCGAGGGTCTAACTACGAGCAGTACTTC.

This clonotype appeared many times. The chain is built from TRBV14 and TRBJ1-5, with TRBD1 as a possible D gene (5 bases). The V gene's germline CDR1 is SGHDN and CDR2 FVKESK. V was pared by 4 bases and J by 5 bases, with 9 bases between. The CDR3 is made up of 13 amino acids. In nucleotides, the CDR3 is TGTGCCAGCAGCCGGGGGGGAGATCAGCCCCAGCATTTT. It is translated as CASSRGGDQPQHF. The full variable domain, with the rest looked up from reference TRBV14 and TRBJ1-5, is EAGVTQFPSHSVIEKGQTVTLRCDPISGHDNLYWYRRVMGKEIKFLLHFVKESKQDESGMPNNRFLAERTGGTYSTLKVQPAELEDSGVYFCASSRGGDQPQHFGDGTRLSIL.

The CDR3 spells CSASDEVKQFF. The CDR3 nucleotides read TGCAGTGCTTCCGATGAGGTTAAGCAGTTCTTC. The chain couples TRBV20-1 to TRBJ2-1; no clear D gene. The germline gives CDR1 DFQATT, CDR2 SNEGSKA (reference sequence). Trimming shortened V by 5 bases and J by 11 bases, and 13 bases separated the two germline ends. CDR3 size: 11 residues.

This clonotype showed up many times. The chain is built from TRBV5-1 and TRBJ1-1; 8 bases are a match to TRBD1. The germline gives CDR1 SGHRS, CDR2 YFSETQ. Trimming removed 4 bases from V and 4 bases from J; junction bases left unmatched: 9. The CDR3 length is 15 residues. This CDR3 is CASSRTGKGSTEAFF. The CDR3 DNA follows: TGCGCCAGCAGCCGGACAGGGAAGGGAAGCACTGAAGCTTTCTTT.

This clonotype showed up many times. The CDR3, as DNA: TGTGCCAGCACCAAGTCTCTCGCTAACTATGGCTACACCTTC. It encodes CASTKSLANYGYTF. The chain uses TRBV12-3 or TRBV12-4 and TRBJ1-2; unclear D gene. The germline V and J ends were trimmed by 7 bases and 0 bases, with 12 bases remaining between them. The CDR3 is 14 residues long.

This clonotype has a count of ten or more. The chain joins TRBV9 to TRBJ2-1, with D perhaps given as TRBD1 or TRBD2 (5 bases each). With 0 bases removed from V and 3 bases from J, the gap between germline ends came to 10 bases. This CDR3 is 15 amino acids long. Germline values: CDR1 SGDLS, CDR2 YYNGEE. The CDR3 nucleotides are TGTGCCAGCAGCGTAGACCCAGGGAGCTACAATGAGCAGTTCTTC. Protein sequence: CASSVDPGSYNEQFF.

This chain links TRBV12-3 or TRBV12-4 with TRBJ1-6, with a tentative D call TRBD1 (6 bases). This CDR3 is built from 16 residues. V was clipped by 5 bases and J by 10 bases, with 21 bases between them. The CDR3 loop reads CASSPASRGGDSPLHF. The CDR3 region has the DNA TGTGCCAGCAGTCCCGCTTCACGCGGGGGCGACTCACCCCTCCACTTT.

There are many counts of this clonotype. The rearrangement joins TRBV12-3 or TRBV12-4 to TRBJ2-2; 9 bases are shared with TRBD1. The CDR3 runs 13 residues. V lost 6 bases and J lost 8; bases outside the gene matches: 4. The DNA for the CDR3 is TGTGCCAGCAGAAAGACAGGGGGAGGGGAGCTGTTTTTT. It encodes CASRKTGGGELFF.

This clonotype was observed at least ten times. The genes are TRBV5-1 and TRBJ2-7, with TRBD1 matching over 8 bases. The germline V gene has CDR1 SGHRS and CDR2 YFSETQ. CDR3 length: 14 residues. The trim removed 3 bases at V and 2 bases at J, leaving 4 bases unmatched. The CDR3 nucleotides read TGCGCCAGCAGCTCCGGACAGGGACCCTACGAGCAGTACTTC. Translating it yields CASSSGQGPYEQYF.

This chain links TRBV10-3 with TRBJ2-5, with TRBD2 identical over 8 bases. Per germline, CDR1 ENHRY and CDR2 SYGVKD. CDR3 length: 15 residues. Trimming cost V 10 bases and J 5 bases; bases outside gene matches: 15. DNA of the CDR3: TGTGCCACCGGAGGGGGTAGCGGGACGAGGGAGACCCAGTACTTC. It specifies CATGGGSGTRETQYF.

At least ten counts were recorded for this clonotype. The chain is built from TRBV11-3 and TRBJ2-1; tentatively, D is TRBD2 (5 bases). Germline values: CDR1 SGHNT, CDR2 YENEEA. This CDR3 spans 12 amino acids. The V end was cut by 5 bases, the J end by 8 bases, with 10 bases between. The CDR3 spells CASSGFGDEQFF. CDR3 nucleotides: TGTGCCAGCAGCGGGTTCGGGGATGAGCAGTTCTTC. Drawing the rest from reference TRBV11-3 and TRBJ2-1, the complete variable domain is EAGVVQSPRYKIIEKKQPVAFWCNPISGHNTLYWYLQNLGQGPELLIRYENEEAVDDSQLPKDRFSAERLKGVDSTLKIQPAELGDSAVYLCASSGFGDEQFFGPGTRLTVL.

V and J are TRBV18 and TRBJ2-7; possibly TRBD2 for D (6 bases). This CDR3 comprises 14 residues. Trimming stripped 4 bases from V and 2 bases from J, with 12 bases between. CDR1 is KGHSH and CDR2 is LQKENI in the germline V gene. CDR3 nucleotides: TGTGCCAGCTCACTAGGGACTCCCGCCTACGAGCAGTACTTC. It translates to CASSLGTPAYEQYF.

This clonotype has a count of ten or more. The chain couples TRBV4-3 to TRBJ1-5; no clear D gene. Germline assignment: CDR1 LGHNA and CDR2 YSLEER. CDR3 size: 16 residues. V was shortened by 0 bases and J by 0 bases, with 9 bases between the two germline ends. The CDR3 DNA reads as TGCGCCAGCAGCCAAGATAAAAGGGTTAGCAATCAGCCCCAGCATTTT. Translating gives CASSQDKRVSNQPQHF.

This clonotype was observed many times. The gene calls are TRBV20-1 and TRBJ2-1, with TRBD2 identical over 8 bases. The V gene end was trimmed by 6 bases and the J gene end by 10 bases; junction bases not matched to a gene: 14. The CDR3 consists of 14 residues. From germline, CDR1 is DFQATT and CDR2 SNEGSKA (reference sequence). In nucleotides, the CDR3 is TGCAGTGCCCCCGGGGCTAGCGGGCCCTGGGAGCAGTTCTTC. This codes for CSAPGASGPWEQFF.

This clonotype was picked up a small number of times. The V call is TRBV19, the J call TRBJ1-2; D is perhaps TRBD1 (5 bases). There are 15 residues in the CDR3. Trimming left V 9 bases short and J 2 bases short, with 19 bases between. Germline V gene data show CDR1 as LNHDA and CDR2 as SQIVND (reference sequence). The DNA of the CDR3 is TGTGCCAGCAGGGACGAGGGCTCTGTGAACTATGGCTACACCTTC. As protein: CASRDEGSVNYGYTF.

Many counts were recorded for this clonotype. The chain is built from TRBV4-2 and TRBJ2-7, with D possibly being TRBD2 (6 bases). Germline CDR1 and CDR2: LGHNA and YNFKEQ. Trimming left V 0 bases short and J 5 bases short, with 11 bases between. This CDR3 comprises 14 residues. This chain's CDR3 is CASSQEGGLDEQYF. The DNA for the CDR3 is TGTGCCAGCAGCCAAGAAGGAGGGTTGGACGAGCAGTACTTC.

The sample holds many counts of this clonotype. The chain couples TRBV11-2 to TRBJ2-7; perhaps TRBD1 as D (6 bases). Germline CDR1 reads SGHAT; CDR2 reads FQNNGV. The ends were cut back, 1 base at V and 6 bases at J, with 13 bases in the middle. The CDR3 totals 14 residues. The CDR3 protein is CASSLGARGTEQYF. Here the CDR3 DNA reads TGTGCCAGCAGCTTAGGGGCCAGGGGAACCGAGCAGTACTTC.

In this sample, this clonotype turned up many times. This sequence joins TRBV29-1 and TRBJ2-1; tentative D call: TRBD2 (5 bases). The CDR3 totals 14 residues. Germline CDR1 is SQVTM and CDR2 is ANQGSEA. The CDR3 nucleotides are TGCAGTCTGAGTCGTCGGGGATGGCCTGATGAGCAGTTCTTC. It encodes CSLSRRGWPDEQFF.

This clonotype was detected ten times or more. This chain connects TRBV20-1 to TRBJ2-7, with D hard to call. The germline V gene encodes CDR1 DFQATT and CDR2 SNEGSKA (reference sequence). This CDR3 has 15 amino acids. V was cut by 0 bases and J by 2 bases, with 14 bases left in between. The CDR3 region is CSARDRKVGPYEQYF. As DNA, the CDR3 is TGCAGTGCTAGAGATCGGAAGGTCGGCCCCTACGAGCAGTACTTC.

This clonotype was detected many times. The chain employs TRBV28 and TRBJ2-1, with TRBD1 as a possible D gene (7 bases). V was pared by 8 bases and J by 3 bases, with 11 bases between. There are 13 residues in the CDR3. The V gene's germline CDR1 is MDHEN and CDR2 SYDVKM. The CDR3 DNA sequence: TGTGCCAGCGGAGGGGGCCACTACAATGAGCAGTTCTTC. Its protein is CASGGGHYNEQFF.

Regarding this clonotype: With a much larger clone just one base away, this may be a read error. The rearrangement uses TRBV9 and TRBJ2-7; 8 bases align to TRBD1. The length of the CDR3 is 16 residues. The germline V gene encodes CDR1 SGDLS and CDR2 YYNGEE. CDR3 sequence: CTSSVALTGDIYEQYF. The CDR3 coding sequence is TGTACCAGCAGCGTAGCTTTGACAGGGGATATCTACGAGCAGTACTTC.

This clonotype has a count of ten or more. The chain uses TRBV12-3 or TRBV12-4 and TRBJ2-2; the D is unclear. The CDR3 covers 13 residues. V lost 1 base and J lost 5, with 5 bases in between. For the CDR3, the DNA is TGTGCCAGCAGTTTAGTTGCAACCGGGGAGCTGTTTTTT. The encoded protein is CASSLVATGELFF.